This TCR beta chain was obtained from a study of brain metastases from non-small cell lung cancer. V lost 6 bases, J lost 2 bases, and 9 bases lay in between. The V gene's germline CDR1 is SGHVS and CDR2 FQNEAQ. The CDR3 contains 13 residues. TCRdb keeps only in-frame clones here, not all; method: immunoSEQ multiplex PCR. The sample holds about 1,500 clones, 93% seen once. The chain is built from TRBV7-8 and TRBJ2-3; D is undetermined. The receptor's source is a donor aged 40 or over with non-small cell lung cancer. The material sequenced was tissue from a brain metastasis. This chain's CDR3 is CASRMILTDTQYF. As DNA, the CDR3 is TGTGCCAGCAGGATGATCCTCACAGATACGCAGTATTTT.